This TCR beta chain was found in a study of blood T cells in healthy people across ages. Alongside a J-beta primer mix, a sample-barcoded 5' primer served in a second PCR lasting roughly 6 to 12 cycles. From the 5' RACE reads, TCRdb called clonotypes with MiXCR, one entry per CDR3 protein. The table lists roughly 2 million distinct CDR3 sequences, 49% of them singletons. The sample, 7.5 to 10 milliliters of peripheral blood, was drawn from each donor. The CDR3 sequence is 16 residues long. Germline V gene sequence: CDR1 SGDLS, CDR2 YYNGEE. Trimming at V came to 0 bases and at J to 0 bases, leaving 4 bases not matched to a gene. Study-wide results and caveats: Naive T cell percentage and TCR beta diversity correlated strongly. Across the age range, TCR beta diversity per million T cells fell in a roughly linear way.

For this clonotype: Its antigen is unidentified.

This clonotype was obtained from a woman between 40 and 50 years old in good health. Sequencing was done on a sample of blood. The chain links TRBV9 to TRBJ2-3; the match to TRBD1 covers 7 bases. DNA of the CDR3: TGTGCCAGCAGCGTAGGACCGGGACAGAGCACAGATACGCAGTATTTT. This codes for CASSVGPGQSTDTQYF.